Described below is a single T cell receptor beta chain sequence and its context. Its antigen remains unidentified. Germline and junction disagree at one end, which may indicate a read error. RNA transcripts provided the source from which TCR beta CDR3 regions were amplified. During a first-round RT-PCR of the TCR CDR3, the HTBI primer set was used. MiXCR, run by TCRdb on the multiplex PCR reads, gives a single entry per CDR3 protein. The table has roughly 100,000 distinct CDR3 sequences, about 45% seen once. This sample was included in a study of T cells in Graves' hyperthyroidism and ophthalmopathy. Overall study findings and caveats: Appearing also in blood were most of the thyroid clonotypes expanded above 0.001. Model output signaled ophthalmopathy a median about 6.3 months ahead of onset.

Germline V gene sequence: CDR1 MRHNA, CDR2 SNTAGT. The CDR3 loop spans 18 amino acids. This chain joins TRBV6-4 and TRBJ1-3; unclear D gene. The specimen was blood. This clonotype was sampled from a man in his forties or fifties with Graves' hyperthyroidism. The CDR3 DNA reads as TGTGCCAGCAGTGACTCGAGTCTTGAGCCCGTCTCTGGAAACATCATATATTTT. Its translation is CASSDSSLEPVSGNIIYF.